This TCR beta chain came from a study of cytomegalovirus exposure and HLA in healthy donors. Study-level results: Presence/absence analyses rested on an assumption that sequencing depth was roughly uniform across donors. The study flagged roughly 160 TCR beta chains as cytomegalovirus-associated. In a later analysis, a missense DCLRE1C variant was linked to TCR beta V- and J-gene trimming. Later analysis reportedly placed an Asian-associated ancestry cluster below the roughly 600-donor mean in N-insertions.

Details on this clone: Its antigen is unidentified.

V lost 4 bases to trimming and J lost 2 bases; unmatched junction nucleotides: 1. Germline values: CDR1 SGHDN, CDR2 FVKESK. The CDR3 totals 13 residues. Primers included in the PCR were 60 Vbeta and 13 Jbeta primers. The data were produced by immunoSEQ multiplex PCR, yet TCRdb's version contains in-frame clones alone and is incomplete. The sample contains about 200,000 clones, less than 90% of which appear only once. The TCR originated in a woman aged 25 to 39 in good health and CMV-seronegative. The chain employs TRBV14 and TRBJ2-7, with 8 bases aligning to TRBD2. Sequencing was carried out using PBMCs. The CDR3 nucleotides are TGTGCCAGCAGCCTAGCGGGGACCTACGAGCAGTACTTC. It yields the protein CASSLAGTYEQYF.